This entry features one T cell receptor beta chain sequence. Amplification of TCR beta CDR3 regions used RNA as the template. HTBI primers were the set used in a first-round RT-PCR of the TCR CDR3. TCRdb re-called the multiplex PCR reads with MiXCR, one entry per CDR3 protein. The top ten hold more than 7% of the sample, which has a few hundred thousand distinct CDR3 sequences, approximately 44% seen once. The CDR3 has 12 amino acids. CDR1 and CDR2 from the germline V gene are SNHLY and FYNNEI. Trimming took 8 bases from V and 8 from J; bases not matched to a gene: 5. This record belongs to a study of T cells in Graves' hyperthyroidism and ophthalmopathy.

The receptor's source is a woman between 18 and 30 years old with Graves' hyperthyroidism. Sequenced: peripheral blood or thyroid tissue (not recorded which). The chain couples TRBV2 to TRBJ1-4, with 7 positions matching TRBD1. CDR3 loop: CASATGREKLFF. The CDR3 region has the DNA TGTGCCAGCGCGACAGGGAGAGAAAAACTGTTTTTT.